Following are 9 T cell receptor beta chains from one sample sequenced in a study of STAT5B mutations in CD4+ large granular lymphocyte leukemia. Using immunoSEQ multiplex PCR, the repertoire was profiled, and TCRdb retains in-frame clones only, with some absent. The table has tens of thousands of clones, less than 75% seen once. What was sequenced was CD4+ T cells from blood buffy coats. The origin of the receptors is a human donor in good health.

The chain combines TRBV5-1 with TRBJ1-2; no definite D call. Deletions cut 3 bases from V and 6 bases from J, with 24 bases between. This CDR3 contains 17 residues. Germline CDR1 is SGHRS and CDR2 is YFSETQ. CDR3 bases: TGCGCCAGCAGCTCGCTGGGATTCAATTCCGTCGGAGATGGCTACACCTTC. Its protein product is CASSSLGFNSVGDGYTF. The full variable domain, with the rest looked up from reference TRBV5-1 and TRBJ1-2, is KAGVTQTPRYLIKTRGQQVTLSCSPISGHRSVSWYQQTPGQGLQFLFEYFSETQRNKGNFPGRFSGRQFSNSRSEMNVSTLELGDSALYLCASSSLGFNSVGDGYTFGSGTRLTVV.

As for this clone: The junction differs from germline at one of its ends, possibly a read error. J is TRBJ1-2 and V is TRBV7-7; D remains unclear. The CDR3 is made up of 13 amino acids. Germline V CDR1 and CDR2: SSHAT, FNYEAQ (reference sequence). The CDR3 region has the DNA TGTGCTAGCAGCTTAGGACGGATCTATGGCTACACCTTC. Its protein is CASSLGRIYGYTF.

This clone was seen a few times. The CDR3 DNA reads as TGCGCCAGCAGCGCGGAGGCCTATACCTACGAGCAGTACTTC. This sequence encodes CASSAEAYTYEQYF. The rearrangement uses TRBV5-1 and TRBJ2-7, with D possibly TRBD2 on 5 matching bases. In germline, CDR1 is SGHRS, CDR2 YFSETQ. The CDR3 consists of 14 residues. Trimming took off 4 bases at V and 2 bases at J, with 13 bases between the two ends.

The CDR3 sequence: CASSLRQGNYGYTF. CDR3 DNA sequence: TGTGCCAGCAGTCTCCGACAGGGAAACTATGGCTACACCTTC. The J gene is TRBJ1-2, the V gene TRBV2, with TRBD1 matching over 7 bases. This CDR3 is 14 amino acids long. V trimming: 5 bases; J trimming: 2 bases; junction bases outside the gene matches: 5. CDR1 and CDR2 (germline): SNHLY, FYNNEI.

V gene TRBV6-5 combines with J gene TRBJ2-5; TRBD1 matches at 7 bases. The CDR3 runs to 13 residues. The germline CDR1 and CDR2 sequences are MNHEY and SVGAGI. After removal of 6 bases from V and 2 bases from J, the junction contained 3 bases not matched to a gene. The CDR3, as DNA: TGTGCCAGCAGAACGGGACAGCAAGAGACCCAGTACTTC. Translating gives CASRTGQQETQYF.

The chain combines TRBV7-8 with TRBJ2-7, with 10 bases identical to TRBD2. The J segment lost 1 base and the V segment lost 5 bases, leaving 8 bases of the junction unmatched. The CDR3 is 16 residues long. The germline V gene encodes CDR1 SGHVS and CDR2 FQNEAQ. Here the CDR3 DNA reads TGTGCCAGCAGCCAACCTAGCGGGGGCCTTTCCTACGAGCAGTACTTC. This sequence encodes CASSQPSGGLSYEQYF.

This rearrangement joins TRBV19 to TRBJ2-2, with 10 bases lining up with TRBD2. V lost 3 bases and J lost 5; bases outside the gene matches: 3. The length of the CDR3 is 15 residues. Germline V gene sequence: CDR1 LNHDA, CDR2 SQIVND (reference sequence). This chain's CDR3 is CASSMSGGDTGELFF. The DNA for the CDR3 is TGTGCCAGTAGTATGAGCGGGGGGGATACCGGGGAGCTGTTTTTT.

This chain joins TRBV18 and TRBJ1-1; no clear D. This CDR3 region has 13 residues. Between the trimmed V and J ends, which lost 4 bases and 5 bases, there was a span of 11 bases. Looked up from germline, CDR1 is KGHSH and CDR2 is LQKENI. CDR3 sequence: CASSQRVGTEAFF. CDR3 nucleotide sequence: TGTGCCAGCTCACAACGGGTGGGGACTGAAGCTTTCTTT.

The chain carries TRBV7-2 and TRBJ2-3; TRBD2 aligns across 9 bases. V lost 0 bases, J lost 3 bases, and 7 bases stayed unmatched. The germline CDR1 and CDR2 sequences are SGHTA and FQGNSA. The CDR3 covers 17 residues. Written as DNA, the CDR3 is TGTGCCAGCAGCTTAGCCATGCGGGGGGGCGGGACAGATACGCAGTATTTT. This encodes CASSLAMRGGGTDTQYF.